Listed below are T cell receptor beta chains from one sample, sequenced in a study of radiotherapy plus CTLA-4 blockade in lung cancer. Using immunoSEQ multiplex PCR, the repertoire was profiled, and TCRdb retains in-frame clones only, with some absent. The table has about 30,000 clones, 79% seen once. The sample was peripheral blood, taken from a patient treated with radiotherapy plus ipilimumab. These receptors were collected from a human donor with non-small cell lung cancer that progressed on radiotherapy plus ipilimumab. The CDR3 runs from the conserved cysteine through the conserved F or W. Each record gives: J gene, V gene, clone size, CDR3 protein. Size values are once, few and many counts, or a class for expanded clones, and some rows have none.

J: TRBJ1-4; V: TRBV6-5; size: -; CDR3: CASSFPTVGEKLFF
J: TRBJ2-7; V: TRBV10-3; size: -; CDR3: CAISGEDRGSYEQYF
J: TRBJ1-1; V: TRBV14; size: -; CDR3: CASSPGGRLTEAFF
J: TRBJ1-1; V: TRBV6-6; size: -; CDR3: CASSYSIETIAEAFF
J: TRBJ1-3; V: TRBV9; size: -; CDR3: CASSVVAGPGNTIYF
J: TRBJ2-3; V: TRBV2; size: -; CDR3: CASSGGAGGPADTQYF
J: TRBJ1-1; V: TRBV6-5; size: -; CDR3: CASSSDRGGEAFF
J: TRBJ2-2; V: TRBV7-9; size: -; CDR3: CASSSPRDYTGELFF
J: TRBJ2-2; V: TRBV18; size: -; CDR3: CASSPPFTGGANTGELFF
J: TRBJ1-1; V: TRBV4-3; size: -; CDR3: CASSQDLEGTEAFF
J: TRBJ1-2; V: TRBV5-1; size: -; CDR3: CASSPSPQGLSEGGYTF
J: TRBJ2-7; V: TRBV7-6; size: -; CDR3: CASSFRQGSSYEQYF
J: TRBJ2-5; V: TRBV28; size: few; CDR3: CASSPRLGAQETQYF
J: TRBJ2-3; V: TRBV28; size: -; CDR3: CASSSGTVSTDTQYF
J: TRBJ2-3; V: TRBV7-6; size: -; CDR3: CASSSFSGPSTDTQYF
J: TRBJ1-1; V: TRBV14; size: once; CDR3: CASSQGGGTFF
J: TRBJ2-3; V: TRBV29-1; size: -; CDR3: CSATPLEGTTDTQYF
J: TRBJ1-4; V: TRBV9; size: -; CDR3: CASSVTGTNEKLFF
J: TRBJ2-1; V: TRBV7-9; size: -; CDR3: CAIPGQNYNEQFF
J: TRBJ2-7; V: TRBV14; size: -; CDR3: CASSQGRLEQYF
J: TRBJ1-1; V: TRBV19; size: -; CDR3: CASSIAQQARF
J: TRBJ1-6; V: TRBV4-2; size: -; CDR3: CASSAGIYNSPLHF
J: TRBJ1-5; V: TRBV15; size: -; CDR3: CATSRGGQSNQPQHF
J: TRBJ2-5; V: TRBV5-1; size: few; CDR3: CASSTGSQPGETQYF
J: TRBJ1-3; V: TRBV6-1; size: few; CDR3: CASSESGLNSGNTIYF
J: TRBJ1-2; V: TRBV6-1; size: few; CDR3: CASSERGTPVGYGYTF
J: TRBJ2-3; V: TRBV10-3; size: -; CDR3: CAISEIGGTDTQYF
J: TRBJ2-3; V: TRBV28; size: -; CDR3: CASTGTSGTDTQYF
J: TRBJ2-2; V: TRBV15; size: -; CDR3: CATSRDLQRVPGELFF
J: TRBJ1-3; V: TRBV9; size: -; CDR3: CASSAGMSSGNTIYF
J: TRBJ2-2; V: TRBV7-9; size: -; CDR3: CASSPGQGATGELFF
J: TRBJ2-7; V: TRBV30; size: few; CDR3: CAWTGTSGGLRYSYEQYF